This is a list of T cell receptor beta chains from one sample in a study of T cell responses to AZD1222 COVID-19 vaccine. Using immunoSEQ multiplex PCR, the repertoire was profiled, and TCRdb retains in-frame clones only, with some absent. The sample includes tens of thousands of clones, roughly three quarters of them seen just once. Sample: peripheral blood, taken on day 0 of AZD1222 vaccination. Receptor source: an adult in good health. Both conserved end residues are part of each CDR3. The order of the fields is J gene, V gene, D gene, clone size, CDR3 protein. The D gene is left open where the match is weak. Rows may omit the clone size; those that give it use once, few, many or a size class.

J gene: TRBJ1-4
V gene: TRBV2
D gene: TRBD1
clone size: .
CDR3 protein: CASNYRGREKLFF

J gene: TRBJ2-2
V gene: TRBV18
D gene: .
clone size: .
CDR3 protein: CASSPPARPNTGELFF

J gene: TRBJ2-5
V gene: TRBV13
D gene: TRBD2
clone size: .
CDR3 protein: CASSPAPGLGDETQYF

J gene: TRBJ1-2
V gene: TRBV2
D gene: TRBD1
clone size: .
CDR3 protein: CASLPQGAGGYTF

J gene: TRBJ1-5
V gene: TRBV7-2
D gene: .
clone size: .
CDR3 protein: CASSLGIGSNQPQHF

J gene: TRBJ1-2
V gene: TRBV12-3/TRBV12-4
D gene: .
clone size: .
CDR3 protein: CASKPHSNYGYTF

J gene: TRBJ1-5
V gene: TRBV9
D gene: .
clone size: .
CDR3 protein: CASSGGLGVNQPQHF

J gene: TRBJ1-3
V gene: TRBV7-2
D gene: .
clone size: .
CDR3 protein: CASSLYQIRAGNTIYF

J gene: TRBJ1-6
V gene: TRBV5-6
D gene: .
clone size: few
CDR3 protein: CASSLLKDMALHF

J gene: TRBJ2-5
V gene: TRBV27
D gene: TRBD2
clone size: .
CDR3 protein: CASCLTTGGTETQYF

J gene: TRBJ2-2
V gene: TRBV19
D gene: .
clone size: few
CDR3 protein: CASSISLSGELFF

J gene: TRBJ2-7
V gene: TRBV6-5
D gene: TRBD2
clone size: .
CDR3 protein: CASSSGGLYEQYF

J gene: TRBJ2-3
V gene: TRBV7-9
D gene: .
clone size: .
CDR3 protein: CASSLTETDTQYF

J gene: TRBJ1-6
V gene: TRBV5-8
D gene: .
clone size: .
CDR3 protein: CASSAGNLGSPLHF

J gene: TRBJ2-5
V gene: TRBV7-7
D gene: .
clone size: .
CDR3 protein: CASSPRGVETQYF

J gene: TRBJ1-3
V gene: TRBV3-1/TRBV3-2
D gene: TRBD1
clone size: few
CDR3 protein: CASSSPGTVKTGNTIYF

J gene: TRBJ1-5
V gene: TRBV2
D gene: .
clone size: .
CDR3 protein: CASRQYSNQPQHF

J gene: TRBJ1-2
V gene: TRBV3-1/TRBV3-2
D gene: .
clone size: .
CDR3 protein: CASSQDLSFYGYTF

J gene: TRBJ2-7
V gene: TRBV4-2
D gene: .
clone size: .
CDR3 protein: CASSPERGSYEQYF

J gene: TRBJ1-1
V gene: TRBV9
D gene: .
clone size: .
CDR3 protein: CASSVGIAREFRAFF

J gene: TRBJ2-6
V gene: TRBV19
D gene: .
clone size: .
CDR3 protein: CASSIEGSGANVLTF

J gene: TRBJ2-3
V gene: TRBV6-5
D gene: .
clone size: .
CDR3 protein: CASSLPPDTDTQYF

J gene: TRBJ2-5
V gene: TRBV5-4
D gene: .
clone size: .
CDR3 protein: CASSPDPGGTQYF

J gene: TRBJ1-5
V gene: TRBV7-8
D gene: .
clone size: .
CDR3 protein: CASSLEWGIEEHF

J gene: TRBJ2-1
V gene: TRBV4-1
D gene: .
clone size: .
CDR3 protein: CASSRGRTNEQFF